The next 3 T cell receptor beta chains were all read from a single sample in a study of T cells in Graves' hyperthyroidism and ophthalmopathy. Amplification of TCR beta CDR3 regions used RNA as the template. The primer set for the first-round RT-PCR of the TCR CDR3 was HTBI. TCRdb recomputed calls from the multiplex PCR reads with MiXCR, one row per CDR3 protein. The sample contains around 270,000 distinct CDR3 sequences, less than 20% of which appear only once. The sample taken for sequencing was blood. The receptor set was obtained from a man in his fifties with Graves' ophthalmopathy.

This clonotype was picked up a small number of times. The V and J genes are TRBV11-3 and TRBJ2-2; 10 nucleotides match TRBD2. The CDR3 totals 15 residues. The V gene's germline CDR1 is SGHNT and CDR2 YENEEA. The trim removed 5 bases at V and 7 bases at J, leaving 7 bases unmatched. This chain's CDR3 is CASSPLAGGGGELFF. Here the CDR3 DNA reads TGTGCCAGCAGCCCGTTAGCGGGAGGAGGCGGGGAGCTGTTTTTT.

For this clonotype: This may be a read error: a much more frequent sequence differs by one nucleotide. This sequence joins TRBV5-1 and TRBJ2-3; D remains unclear. CDR3 length: 15 amino acids. V lost 0 bases, J lost 6 bases, and 14 bases lay in between. Germline assignment: CDR1 SGHRS and CDR2 YFSETQ. CDR3 residues: CASSLASVSRDTQYF. In nucleotides, the CDR3 is TGCGCCAGCAGCTTGGCCAGCGTTTCAAGGGATACGCAGTATTTT.

The chain recombines TRBV7-9 with TRBJ1-3; D uncertain. Germline values: CDR1 SEHNR, CDR2 FQNEAQ (reference sequence). Trimming removed 2 bases from V and 0 bases from J, with 11 bases in between. The CDR3 sequence is 16 residues long. The CDR3 bases are TGTGCCAGCAGCTTAAGACGGAACGACTCTGGAAACACCATATATTTT. It encodes CASSLRRNDSGNTIYF. Using reference TRBV7-9 and TRBJ1-3 for the parts outside the CDR3, the full variable domain is DTGVSQNPRHKITKRGQNVTFRCDPISEHNRLYWYRQTLGQGPEFLTYFQNEAQLEKSRLLSDRFSAERPKGSFSTLEIQRTEQGDSAMYLCASSLRRNDSGNTIYFGEGSWLTVV.